This T cell receptor (beta chain) derives from a study of T cells after yellow fever vaccination. General study points: Clonotype sharing between CD4 and CD8 compartments was small. The secondary T-cell response peaked on day 5, not day 15, but was weaker. Repertoires sorted by FACS could include abundant clonotypes that are contaminants from the bulk population.

A remark on this clonotype: The target antigen is unknown.

Germline CDR1 WNHNN, CDR2 SYGVQD (reference sequence). The junction had 8 bases not matched to a gene; V was cut back by 11 bases and J by 2 bases. There are 16 residues in the CDR3. The study made its TCR cDNA through 5'RACE template switching. That step introduced a universal primer site along with UMIs. TCRdb ran MiXCR on the 5' RACE reads and lists one entry per CDR3 protein. The sample shows 150,000 to 200,000 distinct CDR3 sequences, approximately 9.9% of them seen only once. The receptor comes from a man younger than 35 who received the YFV17D yellow fever vaccine. The V and J genes are TRBV10-1 and TRBJ2-2; 13 nucleotides line up with TRBD2. This specimen consisted of CD8+ T cells sorted from PBMCs, obtained 45 days after the yellow fever booster vaccination. For the CDR3, the DNA is TGCGCCGTCAAGGGACTAGCGGGGCAAAACACCGGGGAGCTGTTTTTT. Protein: CAVKGLAGQNTGELFF.